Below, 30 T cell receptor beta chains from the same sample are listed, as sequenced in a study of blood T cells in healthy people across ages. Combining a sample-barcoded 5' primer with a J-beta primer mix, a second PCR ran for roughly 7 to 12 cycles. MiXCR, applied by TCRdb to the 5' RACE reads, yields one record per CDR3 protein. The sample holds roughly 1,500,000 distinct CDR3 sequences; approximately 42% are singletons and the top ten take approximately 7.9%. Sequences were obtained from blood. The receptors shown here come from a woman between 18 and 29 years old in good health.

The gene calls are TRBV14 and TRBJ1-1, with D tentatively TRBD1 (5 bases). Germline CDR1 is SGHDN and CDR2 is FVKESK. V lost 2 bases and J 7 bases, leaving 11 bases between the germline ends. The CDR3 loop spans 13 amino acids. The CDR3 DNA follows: TGTGCCAGCAGCCAACTAGGGACTTATGAAGCTTTCTTT. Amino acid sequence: CASSQLGTYEAFF.

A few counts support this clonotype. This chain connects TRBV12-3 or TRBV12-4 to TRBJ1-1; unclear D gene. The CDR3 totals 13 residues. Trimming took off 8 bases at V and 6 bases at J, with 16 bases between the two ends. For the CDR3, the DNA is TGTGCCAGCGTAAGGTTCCGGGCTGCTGAAGCTTTCTTT. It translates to CASVRFRAAEAFF.

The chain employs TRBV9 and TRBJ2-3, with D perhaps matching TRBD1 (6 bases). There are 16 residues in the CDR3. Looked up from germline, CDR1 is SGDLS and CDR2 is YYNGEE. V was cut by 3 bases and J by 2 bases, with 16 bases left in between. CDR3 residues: CASSGRTERLTDTQYF. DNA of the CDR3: TGTGCCAGCAGCGGAAGGACAGAACGACTCACAGATACGCAGTATTTT.

CDR3 DNA sequence: TGTGCCAGCAGTTTATACGGACCCGGGACAGGGGCCTTACAGTACTTC. It yields the protein CASSLYGPGTGALQYF. The rearrangement joins TRBV27 to TRBJ2-7; 10 bases agree with TRBD1. CDR1 and CDR2 (germline): MNHEY, SMNVEV (reference sequence). This CDR3 region has 16 residues. After removal of 1 base from V and 10 bases from J, the junction contained 13 bases not matched to a gene.

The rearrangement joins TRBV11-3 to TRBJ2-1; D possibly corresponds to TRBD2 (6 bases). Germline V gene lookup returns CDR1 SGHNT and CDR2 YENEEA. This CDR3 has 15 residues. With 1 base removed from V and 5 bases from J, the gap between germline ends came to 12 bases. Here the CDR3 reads CASSLGLGGNNEQFF. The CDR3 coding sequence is TGTGCCAGCAGCTTAGGACTAGGAGGCAACAATGAGCAGTTCTTC.

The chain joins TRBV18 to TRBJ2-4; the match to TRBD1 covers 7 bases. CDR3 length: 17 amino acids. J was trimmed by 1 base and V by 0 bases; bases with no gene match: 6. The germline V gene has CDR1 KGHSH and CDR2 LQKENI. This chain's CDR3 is CASSPPTGNNAKNIQYF. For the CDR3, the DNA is TGTGCCAGCTCACCACCGACAGGGAATAATGCCAAAAACATTCAGTACTTC.

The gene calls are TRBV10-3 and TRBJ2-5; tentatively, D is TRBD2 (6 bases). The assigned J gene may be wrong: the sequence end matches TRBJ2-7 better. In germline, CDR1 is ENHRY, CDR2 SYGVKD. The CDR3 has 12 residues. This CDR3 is CAPHGGAGEQYF. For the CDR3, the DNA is TGTGCCCCACACGGAGGGGCTGGCGAGCAGTACTTC.

The CDR3 DNA reads TGCAGTGCTAGTAGCGCCGGGACAGTTTTTCCCCCGTACTTC. This sequence encodes CSASSAGTVFPPYF. The V gene is TRBV20-1, the J gene TRBJ2-7, with TRBD1 identical over 7 bases. The germline CDR1 and CDR2 sequences are DFQATT and SNEGSKA (reference sequence). The V and J ends lost 3 bases and 12 bases, in that order; junction bases with no gene match: 17. The CDR3 extends over 14 amino acids.

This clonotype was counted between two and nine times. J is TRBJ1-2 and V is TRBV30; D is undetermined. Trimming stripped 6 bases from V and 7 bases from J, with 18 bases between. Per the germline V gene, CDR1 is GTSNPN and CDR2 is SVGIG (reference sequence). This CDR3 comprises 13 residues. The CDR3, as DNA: TGTGCCTGCCATGGGCAGACCCATGCTGGCTACACCTTC. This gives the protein CACHGQTHAGYTF.

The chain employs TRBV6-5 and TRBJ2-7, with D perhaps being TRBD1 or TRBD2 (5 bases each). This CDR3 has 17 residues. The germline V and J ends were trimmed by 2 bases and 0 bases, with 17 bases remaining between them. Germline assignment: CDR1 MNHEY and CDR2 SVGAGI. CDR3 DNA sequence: TGTGCCAGCAGTTACCGAATATCCCGGGACGGCTCCTACGAGCAGTACTTC. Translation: CASSYRISRDGSYEQYF.

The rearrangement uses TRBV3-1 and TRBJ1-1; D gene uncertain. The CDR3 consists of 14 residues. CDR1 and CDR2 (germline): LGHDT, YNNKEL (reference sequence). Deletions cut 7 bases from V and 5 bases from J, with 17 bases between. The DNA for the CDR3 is TGTGCCAGCAAATACCAAGGCAGCAGGACTGAAGCTTTCTTT. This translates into CASKYQGSRTEAFF.

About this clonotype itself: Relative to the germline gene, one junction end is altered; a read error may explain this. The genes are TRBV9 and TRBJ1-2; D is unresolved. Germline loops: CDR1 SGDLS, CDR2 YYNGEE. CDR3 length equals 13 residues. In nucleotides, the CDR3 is TGTGCCAGCAGCGTAATATCCAACTATGGCCACACCTTC. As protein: CASSVISNYGHTF.

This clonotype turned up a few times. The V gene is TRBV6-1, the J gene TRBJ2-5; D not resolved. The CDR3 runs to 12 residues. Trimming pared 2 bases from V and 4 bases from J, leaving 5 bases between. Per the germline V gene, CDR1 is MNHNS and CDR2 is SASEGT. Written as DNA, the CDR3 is TGTGCCAGCAGTGAAAAGGGAGAGACCCAGTACTTC. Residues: CASSEKGETQYF.

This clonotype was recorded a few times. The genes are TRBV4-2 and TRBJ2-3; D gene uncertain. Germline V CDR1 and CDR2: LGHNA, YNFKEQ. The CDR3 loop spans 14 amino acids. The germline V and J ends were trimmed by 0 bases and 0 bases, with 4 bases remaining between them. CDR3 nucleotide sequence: TGTGCCAGCAGCCAAGAACCGAGCACAGATACGCAGTATTTT. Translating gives CASSQEPSTDTQYF.

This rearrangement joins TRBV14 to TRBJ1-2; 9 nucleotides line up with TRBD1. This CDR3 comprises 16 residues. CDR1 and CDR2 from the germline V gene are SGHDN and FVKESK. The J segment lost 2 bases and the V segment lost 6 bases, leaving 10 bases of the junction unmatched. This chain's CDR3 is CASSYRDRAVNYGYTF. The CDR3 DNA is TGTGCCAGCAGTTACCGGGACAGGGCTGTGAACTATGGCTACACCTTC. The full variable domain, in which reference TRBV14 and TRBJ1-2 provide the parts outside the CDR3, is EAGVTQFPSHSVIEKGQTVTLRCDPISGHDNLYWYRRVMGKEIKFLLHFVKESKQDESGMPNNRFLAERTGGTYSTLKVQPAELEDSGVYFCASSYRDRAVNYGYTFGSGTRLTVV.

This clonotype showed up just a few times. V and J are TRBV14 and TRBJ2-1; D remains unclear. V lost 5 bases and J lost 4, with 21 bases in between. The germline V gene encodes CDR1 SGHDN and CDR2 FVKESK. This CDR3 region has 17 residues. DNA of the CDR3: TGTGCCAGCAGCAATACCGACTGGATGCACTCTTACAATGAGCAGTTCTTC. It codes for CASSNTDWMHSYNEQFF.

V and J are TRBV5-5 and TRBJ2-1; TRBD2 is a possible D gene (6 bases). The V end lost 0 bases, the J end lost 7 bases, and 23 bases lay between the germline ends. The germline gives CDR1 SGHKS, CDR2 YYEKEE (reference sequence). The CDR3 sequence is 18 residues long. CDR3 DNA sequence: TGTGCCAGCAGCTTGGTGGCCCGAGGACTAACCCTAAGGAATGAGCAGTTCTTC. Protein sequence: CASSLVARGLTLRNEQFF.

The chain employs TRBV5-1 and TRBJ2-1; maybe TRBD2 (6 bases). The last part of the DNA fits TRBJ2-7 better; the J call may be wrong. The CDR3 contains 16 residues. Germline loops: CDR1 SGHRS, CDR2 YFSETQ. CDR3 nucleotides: TGCGCCAGCGCGGTGATTGGGGGGAGCTCCTACAATGAGCAGTACTTC. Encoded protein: CASAVIGGSSYNEQYF.

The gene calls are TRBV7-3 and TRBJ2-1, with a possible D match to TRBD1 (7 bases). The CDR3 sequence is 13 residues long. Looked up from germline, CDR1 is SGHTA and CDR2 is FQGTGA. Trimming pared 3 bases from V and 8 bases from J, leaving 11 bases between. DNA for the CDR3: TGTGCCAGCAGCTTCGACAGGGAGGATGAGCAGTTCTTC. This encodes CASSFDREDEQFF.

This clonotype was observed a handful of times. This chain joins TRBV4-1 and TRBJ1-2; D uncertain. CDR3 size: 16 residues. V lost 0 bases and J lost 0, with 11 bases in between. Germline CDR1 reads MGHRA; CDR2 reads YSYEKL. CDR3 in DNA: TGCGCCAGCAGCCAAGATTGGGGTGAGCCTAACTATGGCTACACCTTC. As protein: CASSQDWGEPNYGYTF.

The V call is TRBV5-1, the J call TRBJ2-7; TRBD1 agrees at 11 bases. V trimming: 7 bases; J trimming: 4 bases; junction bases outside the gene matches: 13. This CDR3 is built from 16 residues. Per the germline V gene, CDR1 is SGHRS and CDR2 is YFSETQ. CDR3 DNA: TGCGCCAGCCGAGGGACAGGGGGTGACAAGACTTACGAGCAGTACTTC. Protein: CASRGTGGDKTYEQYF.

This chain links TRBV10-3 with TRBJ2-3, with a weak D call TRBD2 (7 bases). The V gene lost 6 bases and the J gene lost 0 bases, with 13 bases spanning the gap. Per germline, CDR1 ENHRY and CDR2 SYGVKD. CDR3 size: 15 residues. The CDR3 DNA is TGTGCCATCAGGGCAAGGGGGGGAAGCACAGATACGCAGTATTTT. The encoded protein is CAIRARGGSTDTQYF.

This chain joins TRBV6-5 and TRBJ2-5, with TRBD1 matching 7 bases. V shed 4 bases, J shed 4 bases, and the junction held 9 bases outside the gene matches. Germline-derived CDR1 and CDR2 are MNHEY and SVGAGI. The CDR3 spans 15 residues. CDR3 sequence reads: CASSFTGAGVETQYF. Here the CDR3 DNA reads TGTGCCAGCAGTTTTACAGGGGCCGGCGTAGAGACCCAGTACTTC.

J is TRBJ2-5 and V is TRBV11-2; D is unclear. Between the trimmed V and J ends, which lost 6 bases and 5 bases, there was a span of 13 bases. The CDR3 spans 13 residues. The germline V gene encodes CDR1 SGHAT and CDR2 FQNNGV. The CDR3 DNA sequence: TGTGCCAGCAGTTTTCGACCCGGGGAGACCCAGTACTTC. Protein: CASSFRPGETQYF.

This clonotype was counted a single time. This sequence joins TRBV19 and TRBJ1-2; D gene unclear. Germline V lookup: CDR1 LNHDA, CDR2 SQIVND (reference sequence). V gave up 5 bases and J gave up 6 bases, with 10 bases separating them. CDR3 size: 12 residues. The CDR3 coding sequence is TGTGCCAGTAGTTTTTGGCCCGATGGCTACACCTTC. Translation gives CASSFWPDGYTF.

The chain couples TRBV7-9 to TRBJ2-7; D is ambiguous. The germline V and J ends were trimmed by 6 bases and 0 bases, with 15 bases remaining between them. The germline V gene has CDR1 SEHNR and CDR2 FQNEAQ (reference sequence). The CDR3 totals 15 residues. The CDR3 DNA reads TGTGCCAGCAGAGAACTGAGCTTGAGCTCCTACGAGCAGTACTTC. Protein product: CASRELSLSSYEQYF.

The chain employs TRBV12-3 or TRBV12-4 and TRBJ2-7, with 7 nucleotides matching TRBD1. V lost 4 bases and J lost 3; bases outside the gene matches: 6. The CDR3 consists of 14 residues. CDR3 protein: CASSSTGLSYEQYF. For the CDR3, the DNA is TGTGCCAGCAGTTCGACAGGGTTGAGCTACGAGCAGTACTTC.

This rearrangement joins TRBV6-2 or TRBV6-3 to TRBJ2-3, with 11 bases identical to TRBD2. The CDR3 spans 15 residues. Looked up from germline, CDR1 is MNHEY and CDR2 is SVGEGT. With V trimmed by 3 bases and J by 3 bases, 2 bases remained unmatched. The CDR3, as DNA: TGTGCCAGCAGTTATAGCGGGGGGGCTACAGATACGCAGTATTTT. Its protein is CASSYSGGATDTQYF.

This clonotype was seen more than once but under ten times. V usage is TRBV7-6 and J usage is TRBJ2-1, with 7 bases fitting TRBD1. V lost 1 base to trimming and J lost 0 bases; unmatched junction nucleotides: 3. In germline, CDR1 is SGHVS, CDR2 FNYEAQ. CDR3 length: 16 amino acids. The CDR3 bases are TGTGCCAGCAGCTTAGGTCAGGGGGACTCCTACAATGAGCAGTTCTTC. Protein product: CASSLGQGDSYNEQFF.

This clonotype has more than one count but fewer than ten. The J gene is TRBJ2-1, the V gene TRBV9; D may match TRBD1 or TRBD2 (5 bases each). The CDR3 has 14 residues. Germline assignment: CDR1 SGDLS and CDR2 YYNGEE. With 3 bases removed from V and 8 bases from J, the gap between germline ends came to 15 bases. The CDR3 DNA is TGTGCCAGCAGCGACTCGGGACCCCGGGATGAGCAGTTCTTC. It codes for CASSDSGPRDEQFF.